This T cell receptor (beta chain) was found in a study of cytomegalovirus exposure and HLA in healthy donors. The wider study: In a later analysis, it was reported that the roughly 130 validation repertoires had been produced on the same platform as the 600 to 850 repertoires belonging to the first cohort.

Data came from immunoSEQ multiplex PCR; TCRdb stores just in-frame clones and leaves some out. The sample holds about 130,000 clones, roughly 95% seen once. Comments on this clone: Its antigen is unknown.

Study results and caveats: Some 150 TCR beta chains were listed as cytomegalovirus-associated. In the approximately 120 validation repertoires, a later analysis found that first-cohort TCR clusters tended to co-occur.

The clonotype comes from a man aged 18 to 35 in good health and CMV-seronegative. Sequencing input: PBMCs.

The DNA for the CDR3 is TGCGCCAGCAGCTTATGGAGGGATGGGGCCAACGTCCTGACTTTC. Translated: CASSLWRDGANVLTF. This chain connects TRBV5-1 to TRBJ2-6, with a tentative D call TRBD2 (6 bases). The length of the CDR3 is 15 residues. Trimming took off 2 bases at V and 3 bases at J, with 9 bases between the two ends. Looked up from germline, CDR1 is SGHRS and CDR2 is YFSETQ.